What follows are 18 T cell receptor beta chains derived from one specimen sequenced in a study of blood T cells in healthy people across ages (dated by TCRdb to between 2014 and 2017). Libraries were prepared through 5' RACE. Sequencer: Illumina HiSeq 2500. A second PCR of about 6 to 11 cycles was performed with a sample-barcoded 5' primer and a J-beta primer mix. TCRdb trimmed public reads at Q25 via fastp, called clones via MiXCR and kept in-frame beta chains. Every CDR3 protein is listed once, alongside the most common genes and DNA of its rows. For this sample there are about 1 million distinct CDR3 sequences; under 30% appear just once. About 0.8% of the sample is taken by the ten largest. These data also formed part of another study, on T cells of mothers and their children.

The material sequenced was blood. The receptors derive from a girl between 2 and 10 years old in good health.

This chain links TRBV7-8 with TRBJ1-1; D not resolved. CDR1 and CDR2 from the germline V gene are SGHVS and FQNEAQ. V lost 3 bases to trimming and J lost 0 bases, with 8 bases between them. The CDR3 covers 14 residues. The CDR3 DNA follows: TGTGCCAGCAGCTTGGAGGAAATGAACACTGAAGCTTTCTTT. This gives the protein CASSLEEMNTEAFF.

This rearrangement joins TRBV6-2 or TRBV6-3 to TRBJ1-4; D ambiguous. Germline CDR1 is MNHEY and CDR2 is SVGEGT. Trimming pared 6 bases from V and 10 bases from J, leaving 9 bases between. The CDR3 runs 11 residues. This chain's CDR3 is CASSYVGKLFF. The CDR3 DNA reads TGTGCCAGCAGCTACGTGGGAAAACTGTTTTTT.

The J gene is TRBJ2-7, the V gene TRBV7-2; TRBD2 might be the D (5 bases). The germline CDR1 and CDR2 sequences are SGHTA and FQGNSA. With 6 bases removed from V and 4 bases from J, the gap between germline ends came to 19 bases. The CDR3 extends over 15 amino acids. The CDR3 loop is CASRQEVTGTYEQYF. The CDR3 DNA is TGTGCCAGCAGGCAAGAGGTTACGGGAACGTACGAGCAGTACTTC.

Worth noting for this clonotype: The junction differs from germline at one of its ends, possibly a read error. The CDR3 DNA sequence: TGCAGCGTCCCAGATACCGGGATTGACTTC. It translates to CSVPDTGIDF. The rearrangement links TRBV29-1 to TRBJ2-7; the D gene is possibly TRBD2 (5 bases). Per germline, CDR1 SQVTM and CDR2 ANQGSEA. This CDR3 contains 10 residues.

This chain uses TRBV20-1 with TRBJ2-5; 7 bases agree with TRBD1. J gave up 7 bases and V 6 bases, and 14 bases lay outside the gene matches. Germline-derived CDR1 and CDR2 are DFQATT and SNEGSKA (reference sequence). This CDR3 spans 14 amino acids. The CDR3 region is CSARRGTALGTQYF. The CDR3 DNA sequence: TGCAGTGCCCGCCGAGGGACAGCGTTAGGGACCCAGTACTTC.

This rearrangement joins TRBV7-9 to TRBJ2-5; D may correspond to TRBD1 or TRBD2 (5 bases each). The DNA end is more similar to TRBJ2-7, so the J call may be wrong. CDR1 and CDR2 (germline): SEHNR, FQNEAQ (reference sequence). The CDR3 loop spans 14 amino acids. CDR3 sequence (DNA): TGTGCCAGCAGCTGTCGGGGACCCCCCTACGAGCAGTACTTC. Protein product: CASSCRGPPYEQYF.

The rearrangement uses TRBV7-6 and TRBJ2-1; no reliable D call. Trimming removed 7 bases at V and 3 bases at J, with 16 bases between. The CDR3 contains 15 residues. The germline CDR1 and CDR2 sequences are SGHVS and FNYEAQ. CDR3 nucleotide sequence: TGTGCCAGCACCCCATGGGTACTGAGCTACAATGAGCAGTTCTTC. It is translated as CASTPWVLSYNEQFF.

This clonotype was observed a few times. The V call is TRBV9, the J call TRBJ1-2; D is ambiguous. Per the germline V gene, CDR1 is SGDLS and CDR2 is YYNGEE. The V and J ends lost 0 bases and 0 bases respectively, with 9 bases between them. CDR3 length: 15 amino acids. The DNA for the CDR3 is TGTGCCAGCAGCGTAGGCCTGGTAGCTAACTATGGCTACACCTTC. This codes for CASSVGLVANYGYTF. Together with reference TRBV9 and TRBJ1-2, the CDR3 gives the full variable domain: DSGVTQTPKHLITATGQRVTLRCSPRSGDLSVYWYQQSLDQGLQFLIQYYNGEERAKGNILERFSAQQFPDLHSELNLSSLELGDSALYFCASSVGLVANYGYTFGSGTRLTVV.

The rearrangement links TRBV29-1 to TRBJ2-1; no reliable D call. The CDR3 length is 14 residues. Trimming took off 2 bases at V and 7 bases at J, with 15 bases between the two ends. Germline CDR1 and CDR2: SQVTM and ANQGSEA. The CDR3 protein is CSVEQPPSSNEQFF. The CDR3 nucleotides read TGCAGCGTTGAACAACCCCCTTCCTCGAATGAGCAGTTCTTC.

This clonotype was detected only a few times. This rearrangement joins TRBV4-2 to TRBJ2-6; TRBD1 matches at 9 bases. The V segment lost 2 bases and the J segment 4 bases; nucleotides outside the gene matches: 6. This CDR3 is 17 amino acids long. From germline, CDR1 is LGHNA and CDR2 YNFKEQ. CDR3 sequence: CASSQLTGGEGANVLTF. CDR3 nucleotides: TGTGCCAGCAGCCAACTAACAGGGGGCGAAGGGGCCAACGTCCTGACTTTC.

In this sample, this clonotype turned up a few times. CDR3 sequence (DNA): TGCGCCAGCAGCTTTCTCCCTCTCACTGAAGCTTTCTTT. Amino acids: CASSFLPLTEAFF. The chain links TRBV5-1 to TRBJ1-1, with D unresolved. CDR1 is SGHRS and CDR2 is YFSETQ in the germline V gene. The ends were cut back, 2 bases at V and 4 bases at J, with 9 bases in the middle. This CDR3 is built from 13 residues.

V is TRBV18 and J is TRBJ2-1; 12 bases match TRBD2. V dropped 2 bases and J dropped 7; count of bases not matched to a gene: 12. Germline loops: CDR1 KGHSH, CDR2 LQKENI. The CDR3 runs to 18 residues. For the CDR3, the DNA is TGTGCCAGCTCACCAACCCTACCGGGACTAGCGGGTCCAAATGAGCAGTTCTTC. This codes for CASSPTLPGLAGPNEQFF.

Here the CDR3 reads CSVEAPGGWENIQYF. The CDR3, as DNA: TGCAGCGTTGAAGCCCCAGGGGGCTGGGAAAACATTCAGTACTTC. The V and J genes are TRBV29-1 and TRBJ2-4; 8 bases are shared with TRBD1. After removal of 1 base from V and 5 bases from J, the junction contained 7 bases not matched to a gene. Germline V gene sequence: CDR1 SQVTM, CDR2 ANQGSEA. The CDR3 has 15 amino acids.

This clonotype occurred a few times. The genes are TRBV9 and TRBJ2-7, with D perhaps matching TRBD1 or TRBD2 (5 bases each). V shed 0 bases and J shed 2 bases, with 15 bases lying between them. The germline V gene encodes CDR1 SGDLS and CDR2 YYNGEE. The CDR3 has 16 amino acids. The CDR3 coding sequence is TGTGCCAGCAGCGTAGGGGGGAGTGGGGCCACCTACGAGCAGTACTTC. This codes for CASSVGGSGATYEQYF. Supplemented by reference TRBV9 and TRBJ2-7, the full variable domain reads DSGVTQTPKHLITATGQRVTLRCSPRSGDLSVYWYQQSLDQGLQFLIQYYNGEERAKGNILERFSAQQFPDLHSELNLSSLELGDSALYFCASSVGGSGATYEQYFGPGTRLTVT.

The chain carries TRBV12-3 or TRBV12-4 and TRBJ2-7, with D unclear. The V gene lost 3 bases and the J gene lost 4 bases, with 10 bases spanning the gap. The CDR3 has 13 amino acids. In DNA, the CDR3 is TGTGCCAGCAGTTTTAGGCGGCTTTACGAGCAGTACTTC. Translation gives CASSFRRLYEQYF.

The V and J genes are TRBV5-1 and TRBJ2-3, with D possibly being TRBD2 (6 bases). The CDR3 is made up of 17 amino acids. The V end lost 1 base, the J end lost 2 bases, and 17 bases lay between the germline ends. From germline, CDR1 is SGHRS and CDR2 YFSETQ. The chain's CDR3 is CASSLKAWEALTDTQYF. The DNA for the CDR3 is TGCGCCAGCAGCTTGAAGGCTTGGGAGGCCCTCACAGATACGCAGTATTTT.

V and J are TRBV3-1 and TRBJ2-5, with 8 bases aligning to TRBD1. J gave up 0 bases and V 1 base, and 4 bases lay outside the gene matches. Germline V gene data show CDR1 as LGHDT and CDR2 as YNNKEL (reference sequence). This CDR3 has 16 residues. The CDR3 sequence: CASSQGQGKYQETQYF. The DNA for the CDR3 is TGTGCCAGCAGCCAAGGACAGGGGAAGTACCAAGAGACCCAGTACTTC.

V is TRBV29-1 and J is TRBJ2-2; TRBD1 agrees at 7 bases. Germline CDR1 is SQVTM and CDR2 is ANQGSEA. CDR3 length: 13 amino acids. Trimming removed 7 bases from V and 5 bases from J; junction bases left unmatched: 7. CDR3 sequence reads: CSGTGAGTGELFF. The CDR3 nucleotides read TGCAGCGGGACAGGAGCCGGTACCGGGGAGCTGTTTTTT.